The T cell receptor beta chain described here comes from a study of CD4 T cell repertoires in COVID-19. The repertoire was sequenced with immunoSEQ multiplex PCR; TCRdb's copy has only in-frame clones and lacks some. The sample shows approximately 79,000 clones, roughly 80% of them seen only once. Concerning this clone itself: The antigen is unknown.

Sequencing was done directly on freshly isolated, uncultured memory T cells. Study-level results: Some SARS-CoV-2 clonotypes, between about 6.5 and 26%, recurred in SARS-CoV and/or HKU1 cultures. Two or all three memory subsets shared several highly expanded SARS-CoV-2-reactive clonotypes.

The CDR3 runs 14 residues. Germline CDR1 reads ENHRY; CDR2 reads SYGVKD. V was pared by 8 bases and J by 3 bases, with 17 bases between. The input for sequencing was CD4+ T cells from peripheral blood, taken after recovery from COVID-19. The chain carries TRBV10-3 and TRBJ2-7; possible D gene TRBD1, 6 bases. This clonotype was obtained from a human donor who had COVID-19. For the CDR3, the DNA is TGTGCCATCGCCCGTCGGGACATACACTACGAGCAGTACTTC. It yields the protein CAIARRDIHYEQYF.